The 16 T cell receptor beta chains below come from one sample, sequenced in a study of T cell changes during pregnancy in multiple sclerosis. Only in-frame clones appear in the TCRdb table, and some are missing; sequencing was by immunoSEQ multiplex PCR. This sample has 90,000 or so clones, with approximately 89% found just once. The sample here was peripheral blood, taken before pregnancy. These receptors were taken from a female donor with multiple sclerosis, enrolled in a pregnancy study.

This clone has just one count. The chain employs TRBV19 and TRBJ2-1; D possibly corresponds to TRBD2 (6 bases). Germline V gene lookup returns CDR1 LNHDA and CDR2 SQIVND (reference sequence). This CDR3 is built from 15 residues. V was shortened by 4 bases and J by 8 bases, with 18 bases between the two germline ends. The CDR3 spells CASSTGAVRGDEQFF. The CDR3 DNA reads as TGTGCCAGTAGTACTGGGGCGGTCCGCGGGGATGAGCAGTTCTTC.

This chain connects TRBV30 to TRBJ2-7; possibly TRBD1 for D (6 bases). The germline V gene has CDR1 GTSNPN and CDR2 SVGIG (reference sequence). Trimming took 3 bases from V and 0 from J, leaving 12 bases between them. This CDR3 is built from 14 residues. This CDR3 reads CAWSFGTSSYEQYF. CDR3 coding DNA: TGTGCCTGGAGCTTCGGGACAAGCTCCTACGAGCAGTACTTC.

This rearrangement joins TRBV7-9 to TRBJ2-2; no reliable D call. Between the trimmed V and J ends, which lost 2 bases and 5 bases, there was a span of 6 bases. Germline CDR1 is SEHNR and CDR2 is FQNEAQ (reference sequence). This CDR3 contains 13 residues. The CDR3 sequence is CASSLLLTGELFF. For the CDR3, the DNA is TGTGCCAGCAGCTTACTCCTTACCGGGGAGCTGTTTTTT. Complete variable domain (other parts from reference TRBV7-9 and TRBJ2-2): DTGVSQNPRHKITKRGQNVTFRCDPISEHNRLYWYRQTLGQGPEFLTYFQNEAQLEKSRLLSDRFSAERPKGSFSTLEIQRTEQGDSAMYLCASSLLLTGELFFGEGSRLTVL.

The genes are TRBV2 and TRBJ1-2, with D unresolved. Germline V gene data show CDR1 as SNHLY and CDR2 as FYNNEI. V lost 4 bases to trimming and J lost 10 bases, with 7 bases between them. The CDR3 length is 10 residues. This CDR3 reads CASSGTTYTF. Written as DNA, the CDR3 is TGTGCCAGCAGTGGGACTACCTACACCTTC.

V and J are TRBV7-9 and TRBJ2-2, with D hard to call. The CDR3 is made up of 14 amino acids. The V gene's germline CDR1 is SEHNR and CDR2 FQNEAQ (reference sequence). V was cut by 5 bases and J by 7 bases, with 14 bases left in between. The CDR3 region has the DNA TGTGCCAGCAGCGCCACGAGAGCAGGCGGGGAGCTGTTTTTT. This sequence encodes CASSATRAGGELFF.

The gene calls are TRBV4-1 and TRBJ2-1, with D possibly being TRBD1 (5 bases). Germline V gene sequence: CDR1 MGHRA, CDR2 YSYEKL. V lost 6 bases, J lost 6 bases, and 9 bases lay in between. The CDR3 is 12 residues long. Here the CDR3 DNA reads TGCGCCAGCAGGCACGACAGCAATGAGCAGTTCTTC. Encoded protein: CASRHDSNEQFF.

The chain couples TRBV11-2 to TRBJ2-1; no firm D call. CDR1 SGHAT and CDR2 FQNNGV come from the germline V gene. Trimming left V 5 bases short and J 3 bases short, with 23 bases between. CDR3 size: 18 residues. In DNA form, the CDR3 reads TGTGCCAGCAGCCCGCGGATCCGCATGAAAGGAGACTACAATGAGCAGTTCTTC. It codes for CASSPRIRMKGDYNEQFF.

This clone was recorded a few times. This chain joins TRBV7-9 and TRBJ1-1; D is possibly TRBD1 (6 bases). CDR3 length: 12 amino acids. V gave up 3 bases and J gave up 6 bases, with 8 bases separating them. CDR1 is SEHNR, CDR2 FQNEAQ, per germline (reference sequence). The CDR3 protein is CASSFDRPEAFF. The CDR3 DNA reads TGTGCCAGCAGCTTCGACAGGCCTGAAGCTTTCTTT.

The rearrangement joins TRBV19 to TRBJ2-7; 10 positions agree with TRBD1. Germline-derived CDR1 and CDR2 are LNHDA and SQIVND (reference sequence). There are 15 residues in the CDR3. V trimming: 3 bases; J trimming: 3 bases; junction bases outside the gene matches: 5. The CDR3 region is CASSMGTGDFYEQYF. CDR3 DNA sequence: TGTGCCAGTAGTATGGGGACAGGGGATTTCTACGAGCAGTACTTC.

DNA for the CDR3: TGTGCCAGCAGCCAAAGCACAGGGGGACGCAATCAGCCCCAGCATTTT. It yields the protein CASSQSTGGRNQPQHF. The V gene is TRBV7-9, the J gene TRBJ1-5; 8 bases are a match to TRBD1. V lost 5 bases and J lost 2; bases outside the gene matches: 8. The CDR3 covers 16 residues. CDR1 and CDR2 from the germline V gene are SEHNR and FQNEAQ (reference sequence).

The genes are TRBV10-3 and TRBJ1-1; 9 bases are a match to TRBD1. Germline lookup yields CDR1 ENHRY and CDR2 SYGVKD. Trimming at V came to 5 bases and at J to 4 bases, leaving 2 bases not matched to a gene. The CDR3 loop spans 13 amino acids. The DNA for the CDR3 is TGTGCCATCAGTCCGGGACAGGGCACTGAAGCTTTCTTT. Translation: CAISPGQGTEAFF.

J is TRBJ1-4 and V is TRBV7-8, with 7 bases lining up with TRBD1. Per the germline V gene, CDR1 is SGHVS and CDR2 is FQNEAQ. V lost 3 bases to trimming and J lost 3 bases; unmatched junction nucleotides: 13. CDR3 length equals 18 residues. CDR3 sequence: CASSFRFQPGTANEKLFF. CDR3 DNA sequence: TGTGCCAGCAGCTTTCGCTTTCAACCCGGGACAGCTAATGAAAAACTGTTTTTT.

This clone occurred once. The V gene is TRBV9, the J gene TRBJ2-7; D ambiguous. V lost 2 bases to trimming and J lost 3 bases, with 9 bases between them. The V gene's germline CDR1 is SGDLS and CDR2 YYNGEE. This CDR3 has 13 residues. Written as DNA, the CDR3 is TGTGCCAGCAGCGTCTCAGGCTTCTACGAGCAGTACTTC. As protein: CASSVSGFYEQYF. Looking up the rest from reference TRBV9 and TRBJ2-7 gives the full variable domain: DSGVTQTPKHLITATGQRVTLRCSPRSGDLSVYWYQQSLDQGLQFLIQYYNGEERAKGNILERFSAQQFPDLHSELNLSSLELGDSALYFCASSVSGFYEQYFGPGTRLTVT.

The genes are TRBV6-1 and TRBJ2-3, with D maybe TRBD2 (7 bases). V was pared by 2 bases and J by 6 bases, with 12 bases between. Germline lookup yields CDR1 MNHNS and CDR2 SASEGT. The CDR3 sequence is 14 residues long. The CDR3 is CASSEWGGGDTQYF. The DNA for the CDR3 is TGTGCCAGCAGTGAATGGGGAGGGGGGGATACGCAGTATTTT.

The chain links TRBV27 to TRBJ2-3; 14 bases line up with TRBD2. Germline lookup yields CDR1 MNHEY and CDR2 SMNVEV (reference sequence). This CDR3 contains 20 residues. The V gene end was trimmed by 5 bases and the J gene end by 2 bases; junction bases not matched to a gene: 15. CDR3 protein: CASSRGTSGSTRLHTDTQYF. The DNA for the CDR3 is TGTGCCAGCAGTCGGGGGACTAGCGGGAGTACCCGCCTACACACAGATACGCAGTATTTT.

The J gene is TRBJ2-3, the V gene TRBV2, with a weak D call TRBD2 (5 bases). The CDR3 consists of 13 residues. Trimming left V 7 bases short and J 2 bases short, with 10 bases between. CDR1 and CDR2 from the germline V gene are SNHLY and FYNNEI. The chain's CDR3 is CASNEDSTDTQYF. The CDR3 DNA is TGTGCCAGCAACGAGGACTCCACAGATACGCAGTATTTT.